A single sample is the source of the 6 T cell receptor beta chains below, sequenced in a study of blood T cell repertoires in COVID-19. Here immunoSEQ multiplex PCR was the method, and the copy in TCRdb shows in-frame clones only, minus some. The top ten clones hold about 1.3% of a sample with hundreds of thousands of clones, 75% to 85% of them seen once. The sample comprised peripheral blood. The receptors come from a woman aged 25-40 years with COVID-19, enrolled during active disease.

The J gene is TRBJ1-2, the V gene TRBV4-2; 7 positions match TRBD1. Germline CDR1 and CDR2: LGHNA and YNFKEQ. This CDR3 comprises 15 residues. V shed 2 bases, J shed 4 bases, and the junction held 7 bases outside the gene matches. The DNA for the CDR3 is TGTGCCAGCAGCCAAACCAAAGGGGGCGGCTATGGCTACACCTTC. It specifies CASSQTKGGGYGYTF.

The chain combines TRBV5-4 with TRBJ2-7; TRBD2 matches 8 bases. Germline loops: CDR1 SGHNT, CDR2 YYREEE (reference sequence). The CDR3 consists of 16 residues. J lost 5 bases, V lost 2 bases, and 12 bases had no gene match. In nucleotides, the CDR3 is TGTGCCAGCAGCTTACCGGGGGCGGGGGGTACCCACGAGCAGTACTTC. Residues: CASSLPGAGGTHEQYF.

The chain joins TRBV6-5 to TRBJ2-2, with 9 bases aligning to TRBD2. Unmatched junction bases numbered 2, after V lost 5 bases and J lost 7 bases. The CDR3 totals 13 residues. The germline V gene encodes CDR1 MNHEY and CDR2 SVGAGI. The CDR3 spells CASSLAGSGELFF. Here the CDR3 DNA reads TGTGCCAGCAGTCTAGCGGGAAGCGGGGAGCTGTTTTTT.

V is TRBV11-3 and J is TRBJ2-2; no reliable D call. V lost 5 bases and J lost 5, with 6 bases in between. The CDR3 loop spans 12 amino acids. The germline V gene encodes CDR1 SGHNT and CDR2 YENEEA. This CDR3 is CASSPQTGELFF. The CDR3 region has the DNA TGTGCCAGCAGCCCCCAGACCGGGGAGCTGTTTTTT. Full variable domain (outside the CDR3, taken from reference TRBV11-3 and TRBJ2-2): EAGVVQSPRYKIIEKKQPVAFWCNPISGHNTLYWYLQNLGQGPELLIRYENEEAVDDSQLPKDRFSAERLKGVDSTLKIQPAELGDSAVYLCASSPQTGELFFGEGSRLTVL.

The CDR3 DNA reads as TGTGCCAGCTCACGAGGGACAGGGTGGACTAGCGGGGGATCCACAGATACGCAGTATTTT. Translation: CASSRGTGWTSGGSTDTQYF. The chain employs TRBV18 and TRBJ2-3, with 13 positions matching TRBD2. Unmatched junction bases numbered 15, after V lost 4 bases and J lost 2 bases. The CDR3 contains 20 residues. CDR1 is KGHSH, CDR2 LQKENI, per germline.

The chain uses TRBV10-3 and TRBJ1-5; D is undetermined. The CDR3 consists of 13 residues. V shed 4 bases and J shed 2 bases, with 6 bases lying between them. Germline loops: CDR1 ENHRY, CDR2 SYGVKD. The CDR3 DNA reads TGTGCCATCAGTGGTGCGGGCAATCAGCCCCAGCATTTT. This sequence encodes CAISGAGNQPQHF.